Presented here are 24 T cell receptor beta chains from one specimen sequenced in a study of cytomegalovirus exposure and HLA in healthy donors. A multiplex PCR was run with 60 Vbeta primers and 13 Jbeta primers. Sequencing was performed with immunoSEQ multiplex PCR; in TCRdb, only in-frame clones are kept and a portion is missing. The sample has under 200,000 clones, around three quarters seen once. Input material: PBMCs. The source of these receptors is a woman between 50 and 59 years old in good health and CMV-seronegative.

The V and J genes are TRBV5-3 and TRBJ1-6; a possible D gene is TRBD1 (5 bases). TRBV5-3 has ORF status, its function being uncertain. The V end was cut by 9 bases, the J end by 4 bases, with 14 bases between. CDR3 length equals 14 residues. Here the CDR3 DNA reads TGTGCCAAAGACAGAGACACTTATAATTCACCCCTCCACTTT. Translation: CAKDRDTYNSPLHF.

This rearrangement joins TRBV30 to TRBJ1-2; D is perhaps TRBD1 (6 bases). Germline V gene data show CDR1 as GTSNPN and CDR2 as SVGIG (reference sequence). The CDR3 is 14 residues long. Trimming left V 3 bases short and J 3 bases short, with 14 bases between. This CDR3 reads CAWRGAGADYGYTF. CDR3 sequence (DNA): TGTGCCTGGAGGGGGGCAGGGGCCGACTATGGCTACACCTTC.

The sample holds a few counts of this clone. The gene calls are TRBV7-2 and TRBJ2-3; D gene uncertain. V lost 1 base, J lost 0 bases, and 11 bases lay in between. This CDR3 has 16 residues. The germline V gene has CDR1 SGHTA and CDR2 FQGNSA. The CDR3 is CASSLDWQVSTDTQYF. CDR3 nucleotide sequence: TGTGCCAGCAGCTTAGATTGGCAGGTTAGCACAGATACGCAGTATTTT.

The CDR3 sequence: CASRIDTGWGYTF. The CDR3 DNA is TGTGCCAGCAGGATAGACACGGGATGGGGCTACACCTTC. The chain employs TRBV6-5 and TRBJ1-2; D remains ambiguous. V was shortened by 6 bases and J by 8 bases, with 16 bases between the two germline ends. This CDR3 comprises 13 residues. The germline V gene has CDR1 MNHEY and CDR2 SVGAGI.

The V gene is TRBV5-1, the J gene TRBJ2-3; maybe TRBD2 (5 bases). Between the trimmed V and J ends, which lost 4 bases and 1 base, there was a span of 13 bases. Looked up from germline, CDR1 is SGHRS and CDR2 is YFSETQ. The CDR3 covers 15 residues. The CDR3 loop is CASSTSREGTDTQYF. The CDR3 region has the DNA TGCGCCAGCAGCACCTCTCGGGAAGGCACAGATACGCAGTATTTT.

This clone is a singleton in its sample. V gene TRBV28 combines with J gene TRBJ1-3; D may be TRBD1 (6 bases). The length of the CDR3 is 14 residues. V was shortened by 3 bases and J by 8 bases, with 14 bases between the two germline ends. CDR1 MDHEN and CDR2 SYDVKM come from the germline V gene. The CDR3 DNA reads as TGTGCCAGCAGTTTCTCAGGGGCCGGGTACACCATATATTTT. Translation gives CASSFSGAGYTIYF.

The CDR3 here is CASSQTSGGGYTF. The CDR3 region has the DNA TGTGCCAGCAGCCAAACAAGCGGGGGCGGCTACACCTTC. The J gene is TRBJ1-2, the V gene TRBV7-6; D perhaps matches TRBD1 (6 bases). V was pared by 5 bases and J by 8 bases, with 15 bases between. This CDR3 spans 13 amino acids. Germline V gene sequence: CDR1 SGHVS, CDR2 FNYEAQ.

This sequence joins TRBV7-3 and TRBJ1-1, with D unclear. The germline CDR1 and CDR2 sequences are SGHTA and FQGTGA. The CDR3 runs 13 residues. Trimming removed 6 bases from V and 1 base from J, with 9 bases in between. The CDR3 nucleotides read TGTGCCAGCAGTCCCAACAGGAACACTGAAGCTTTCTTT. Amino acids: CASSPNRNTEAFF.

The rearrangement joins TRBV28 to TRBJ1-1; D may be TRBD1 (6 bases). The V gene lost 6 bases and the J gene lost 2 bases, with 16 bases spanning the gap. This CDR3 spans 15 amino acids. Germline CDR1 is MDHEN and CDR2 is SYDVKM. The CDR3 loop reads CASSPSGGGNTEAFF. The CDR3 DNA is TGTGCCAGCAGCCCCTCGGGGGGCGGAAACACTGAAGCTTTCTTT.

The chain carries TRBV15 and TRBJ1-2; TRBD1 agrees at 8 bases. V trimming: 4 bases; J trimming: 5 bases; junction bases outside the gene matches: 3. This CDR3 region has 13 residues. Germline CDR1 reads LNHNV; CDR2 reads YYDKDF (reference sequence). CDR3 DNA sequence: TGTGCCACCAGCAAGACAGGGGAGTATGGCTACACCTTC. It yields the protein CATSKTGEYGYTF.

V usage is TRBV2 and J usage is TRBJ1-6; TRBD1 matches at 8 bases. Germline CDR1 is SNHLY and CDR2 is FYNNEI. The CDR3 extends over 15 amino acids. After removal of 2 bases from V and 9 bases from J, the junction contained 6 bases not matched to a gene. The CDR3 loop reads CASSESGGAASPLHF. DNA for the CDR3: TGTGCCAGCAGTGAATCAGGGGGCGCAGCTTCACCCCTCCACTTT.

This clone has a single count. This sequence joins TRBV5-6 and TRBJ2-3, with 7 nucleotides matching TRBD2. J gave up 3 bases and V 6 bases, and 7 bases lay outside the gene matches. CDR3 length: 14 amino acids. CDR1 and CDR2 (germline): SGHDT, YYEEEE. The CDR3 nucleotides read TGTGCCAGCAACCCCTGGGGGGGTACAGATACGCAGTATTTT. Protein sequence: CASNPWGGTDTQYF. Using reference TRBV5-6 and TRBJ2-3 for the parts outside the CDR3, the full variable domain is DAGVTQSPTHLIKTRGQQVTLRCSPKSGHDTVSWYQQALGQGPQFIFQYYEEEERQRGNFPDRFSGHQFPNYSSELNVNALLLGDSALYLCASNPWGGTDTQYFGPGTRLTVL.

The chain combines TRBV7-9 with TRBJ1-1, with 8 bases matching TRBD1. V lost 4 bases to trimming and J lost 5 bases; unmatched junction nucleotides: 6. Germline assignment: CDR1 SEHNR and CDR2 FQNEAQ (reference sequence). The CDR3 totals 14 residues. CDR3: CASSSDRVETEAFF. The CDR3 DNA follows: TGTGCCAGCAGCTCGGACAGGGTGGAGACTGAAGCTTTCTTT.

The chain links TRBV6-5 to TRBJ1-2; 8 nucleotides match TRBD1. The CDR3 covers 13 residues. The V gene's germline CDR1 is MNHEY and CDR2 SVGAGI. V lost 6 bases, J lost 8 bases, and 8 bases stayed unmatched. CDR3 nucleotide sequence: TGTGCCAGCAGCCCCGACAGGGGATGGGGCTACACCTTC. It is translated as CASSPDRGWGYTF.

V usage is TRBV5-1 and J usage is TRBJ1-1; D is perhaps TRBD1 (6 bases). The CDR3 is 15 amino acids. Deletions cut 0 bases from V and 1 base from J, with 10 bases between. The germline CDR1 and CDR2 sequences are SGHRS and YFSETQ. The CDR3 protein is CASSLDTGRNTEAFF. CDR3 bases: TGCGCCAGCAGCTTGGACACAGGGAGGAACACTGAAGCTTTCTTT.

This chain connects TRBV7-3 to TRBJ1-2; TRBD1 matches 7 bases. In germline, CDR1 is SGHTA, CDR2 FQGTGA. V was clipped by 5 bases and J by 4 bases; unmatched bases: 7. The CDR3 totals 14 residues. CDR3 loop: CASSIDRAGYGYTF. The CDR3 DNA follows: TGTGCCAGCAGCATTGACAGGGCTGGCTATGGCTACACCTTC.

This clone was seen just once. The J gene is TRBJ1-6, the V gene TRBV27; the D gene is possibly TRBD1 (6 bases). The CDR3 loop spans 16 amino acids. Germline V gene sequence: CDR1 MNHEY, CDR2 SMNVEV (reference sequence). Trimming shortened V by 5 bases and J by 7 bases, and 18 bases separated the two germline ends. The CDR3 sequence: CASSPGTNGRNSPLHF. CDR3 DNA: TGTGCCAGCAGTCCCGGGACAAATGGAAGGAATTCACCCCTCCACTTT.

CDR3 nucleotide sequence: TGCGCCAGCAGTCCGACTAGCGGGGGGGTAATAGATACGCAGTATTTT. Translation gives CASSPTSGGVIDTQYF. The chain couples TRBV4-3 to TRBJ2-3, with TRBD2 matching 14 bases. Germline V gene sequence: CDR1 LGHNA, CDR2 YSLEER. V trimming: 6 bases; J trimming: 5 bases; junction bases outside the gene matches: 7. CDR3 size: 16 residues.

CDR3 bases: TGTGCCAGCAGCCCGCACAGGGGCCACGAGCAGTACTTC. Translation: CASSPHRGHEQYF. This chain connects TRBV11-2 to TRBJ2-7, with 7 bases that match TRBD1. Germline assignment: CDR1 SGHAT and CDR2 FQNNGV. V shed 5 bases and J 5 bases; nucleotides not matched to a gene: 6. The CDR3 totals 13 residues.

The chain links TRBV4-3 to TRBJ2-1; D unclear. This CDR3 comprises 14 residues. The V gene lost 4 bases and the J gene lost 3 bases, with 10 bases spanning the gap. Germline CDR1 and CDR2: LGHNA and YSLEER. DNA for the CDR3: TGCGCCAGCAGCCCTAGTTCCGACTACAATGAGCAGTTCTTC. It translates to CASSPSSDYNEQFF.

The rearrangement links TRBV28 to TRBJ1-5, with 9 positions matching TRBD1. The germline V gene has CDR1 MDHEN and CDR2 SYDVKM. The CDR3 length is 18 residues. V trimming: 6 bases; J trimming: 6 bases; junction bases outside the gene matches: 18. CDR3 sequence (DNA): TGTGCCAGCAGACAAGACTGGACAGGGGAGAGATGGGGTCAGCCCCAGCATTTT. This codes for CASRQDWTGERWGQPQHF. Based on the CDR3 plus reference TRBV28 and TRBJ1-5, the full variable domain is DVKVTQSSRYLVKRTGEKVFLECVQDMDHENMFWYRQDPGLGLRLIYFSYDVKMKEKGDIPEGYSVSREKKERFSLILESASTNQTSMYLCASRQDWTGERWGQPQHFGDGTRLSIL.

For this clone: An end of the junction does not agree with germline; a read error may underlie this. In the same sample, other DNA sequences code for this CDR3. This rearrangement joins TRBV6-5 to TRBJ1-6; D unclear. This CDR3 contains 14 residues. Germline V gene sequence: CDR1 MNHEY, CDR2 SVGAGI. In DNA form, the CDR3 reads TGTGCCAGCAGTTATCGGGTTCTGAATTCCCCCCTCCACTTT. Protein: CASSYRVLNSPLHF.

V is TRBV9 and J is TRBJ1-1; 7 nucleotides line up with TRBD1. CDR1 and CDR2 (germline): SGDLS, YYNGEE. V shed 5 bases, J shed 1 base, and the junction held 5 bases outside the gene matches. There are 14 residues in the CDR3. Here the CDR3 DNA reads TGTGCCAGCAGTGACCGGACAGGGAACACTGAAGCTTTCTTT. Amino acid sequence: CASSDRTGNTEAFF.

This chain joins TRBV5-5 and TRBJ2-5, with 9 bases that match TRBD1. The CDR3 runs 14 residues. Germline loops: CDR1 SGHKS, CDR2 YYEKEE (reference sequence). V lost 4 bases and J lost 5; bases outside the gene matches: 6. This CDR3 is CASSQQGAGETQYF. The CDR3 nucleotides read TGTGCCAGCAGCCAACAGGGGGCGGGGGAGACCCAGTACTTC.